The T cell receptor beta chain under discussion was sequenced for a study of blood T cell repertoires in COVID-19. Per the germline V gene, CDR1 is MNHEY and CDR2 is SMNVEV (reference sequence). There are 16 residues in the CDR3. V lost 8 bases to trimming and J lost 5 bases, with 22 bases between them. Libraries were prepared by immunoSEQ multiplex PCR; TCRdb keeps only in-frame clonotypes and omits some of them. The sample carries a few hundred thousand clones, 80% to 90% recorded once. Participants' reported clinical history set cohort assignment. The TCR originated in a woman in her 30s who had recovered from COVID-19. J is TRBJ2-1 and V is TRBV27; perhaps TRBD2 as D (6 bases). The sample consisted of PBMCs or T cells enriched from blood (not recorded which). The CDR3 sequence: CASRLYTSLDDNEQFF. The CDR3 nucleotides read TGTGCCAGCCGGTTATACACTAGCCTAGACGACAATGAGCAGTTCTTC.